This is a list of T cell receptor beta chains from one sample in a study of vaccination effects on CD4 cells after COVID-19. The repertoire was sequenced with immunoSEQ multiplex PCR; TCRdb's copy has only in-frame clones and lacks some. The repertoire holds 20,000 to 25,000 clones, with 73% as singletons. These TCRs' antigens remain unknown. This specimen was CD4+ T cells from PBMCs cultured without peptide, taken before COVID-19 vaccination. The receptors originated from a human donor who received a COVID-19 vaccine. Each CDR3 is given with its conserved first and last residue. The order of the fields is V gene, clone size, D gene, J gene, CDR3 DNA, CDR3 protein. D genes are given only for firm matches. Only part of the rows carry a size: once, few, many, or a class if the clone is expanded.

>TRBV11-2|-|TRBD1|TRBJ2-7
TGTGCCAGCAGCTCTCAGAGACAGGGGGTTGAGCAGTACTTC
CASSSQRQGVEQYF
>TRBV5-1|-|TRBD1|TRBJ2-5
TGCGCCAGCAGCTTGACAGGGGGCTTTGCCCAGTACTTC
CASSLTGGFAQYF
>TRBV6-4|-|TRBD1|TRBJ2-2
TGTGCCAGCAGTCCTTTGGGACAGCCGAACACCGGGGAGCTGTTTTTT
CASSPLGQPNTGELFF
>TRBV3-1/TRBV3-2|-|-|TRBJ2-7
TGTGCCAGCAGCCAAGATTCGGGACGGAAAACCTACGAGCAGTACTTC
CASSQDSGRKTYEQYF
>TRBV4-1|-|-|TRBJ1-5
TGCGCCAGCAGCCAAGAAGGGGGCAATCAGCCCCAGCATTTT
CASSQEGGNQPQHF
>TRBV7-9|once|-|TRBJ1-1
TGTGCCAGCAGCCCTCTGGAGTTCGGCACTGAAGCTTTCTTT
CASSPLEFGTEAFF
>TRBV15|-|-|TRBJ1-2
TGTGCCACCAGCAGAGATTTGCCGGCCCCGGGTGGCTACACCTTC
CATSRDLPAPGGYTF
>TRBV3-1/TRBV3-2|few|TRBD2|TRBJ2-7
TGTGCCAGCAGCCAGGGACTAGCGGGACTCTACGAGCAGTACTTC
CASSQGLAGLYEQYF
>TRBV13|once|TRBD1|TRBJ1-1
TGTGCCAGCAGCTTGGGGATACAGGGGGCTGTTGAAGCTTTCTTT
CASSLGIQGAVEAFF
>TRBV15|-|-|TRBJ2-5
TGTGCCACCAGCAGGCCCCGTGGGGATACCCAGTACTTC
CATSRPRGDTQYF
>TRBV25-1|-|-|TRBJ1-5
TGTGCCAGCAGTGCTTTTGTGGGCGGTAGCAATCAGCCCCAGCATTTT
CASSAFVGGSNQPQHF
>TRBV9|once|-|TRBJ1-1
TGTGCCAGCAGTTTCGGGACCGTGAACACTGAAGCTTTCTTT
CASSFGTVNTEAFF
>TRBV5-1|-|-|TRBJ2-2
TGCGCCAGCAGCTTGAAACAGAACACCGGGGAGCTGTTTTTT
CASSLKQNTGELFF
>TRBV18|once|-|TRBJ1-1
TGTGCCAGCTCCGGTTTGGGGAACACTGAAGCTTTCTTT
CASSGLGNTEAFF
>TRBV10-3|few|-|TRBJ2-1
TGTGCCATCAGGGCCGAACTCTTGAATGAGCAGTTCTTC
CAIRAELLNEQFF
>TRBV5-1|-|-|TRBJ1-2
TGCGCCAGCAGCGAGGGCGGGTATGGCTACACCTTC
CASSEGGYGYTF
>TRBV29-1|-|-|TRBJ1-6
TGCAGCGGGGGGTCTAATCCACCACCCCTCCACTTT
CSGGSNPPPLHF
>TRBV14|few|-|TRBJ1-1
TGTGCCAGCAGCCAAGCCAGGAACACTGAAGCTTTCTTT
CASSQARNTEAFF
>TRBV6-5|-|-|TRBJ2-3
TGTGCCAGCAGGAGGACACAAACCACAGATACGCAGTATTTT
CASRRTQTTDTQYF
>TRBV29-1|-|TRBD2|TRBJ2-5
TGCAGCGTTGACGGGGGGAGGGAGACCCAGTACTTC
CSVDGGRETQYF
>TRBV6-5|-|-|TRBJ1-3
TGTGCCAGCAGAGCCAGCCGCTACTCTGGAAACACCATATATTTT
CASRASRYSGNTIYF
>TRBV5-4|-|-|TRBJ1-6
TGTGCCAGCAGCTTTTTCTCGGGCGCTTCAATTAATTCACCCCTCCACTTT
CASSFFSGASINSPLHF
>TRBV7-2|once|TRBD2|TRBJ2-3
TGTGCCAGCAGCTCGAGGGACTATTTTAGCACAGATACGCAGTATTTT
CASSSRDYFSTDTQYF
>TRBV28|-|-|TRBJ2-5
TGTGCCAGCAGTTCCTGGGAGACCCAGTACTTC
CASSSWETQYF
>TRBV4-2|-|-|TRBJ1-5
TGTGCCAGCAGCCAAGGGAGCAATCAGCCCCAGCATTTT
CASSQGSNQPQHF
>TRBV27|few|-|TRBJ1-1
TGTGCCAGCAGTTGGCGGGGAGCTAACACTGAAGCTTTCTTT
CASSWRGANTEAFF
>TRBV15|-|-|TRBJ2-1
TGTGCCACCAGCCCCTCCTACAGAGTATACAATGAGCAGTTCTTC
CATSPSYRVYNEQFF
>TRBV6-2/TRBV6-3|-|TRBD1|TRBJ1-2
TGTGCCAGCAGTCTCTCCGGGACAGGGTATGGCTACACCTTC
CASSLSGTGYGYTF
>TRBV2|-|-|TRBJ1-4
TGTGCCAGCAGTAGGGCCGCGGAATTTATTACAACTAATGAAAAACTGTTTTTT
CASSRAAEFITTNEKLFF
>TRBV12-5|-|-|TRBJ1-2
TGTGCTAGTGGTTTGGGGGTAGCCTATGGCTACACCTTC
CASGLGVAYGYTF
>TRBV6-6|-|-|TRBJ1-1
TGTGCCAGCATCCCCACCGCCGGAAGCAACACTGAAGCTTTCTTT
CASIPTAGSNTEAFF
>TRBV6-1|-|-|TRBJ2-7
TGTGCCAGCAGTGAAGCCATAGGGGGCGAGCAGTACTTC
CASSEAIGGEQYF
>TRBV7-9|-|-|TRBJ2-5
TGTGCCAGCAGCTCGACGGGGATCGGGGAGACCCAGTACTTC
CASSSTGIGETQYF
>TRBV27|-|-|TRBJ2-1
TGTGCCAGCAGAGCAAAACTAACACCTCCCAATGAGCAGTTCTTC
CASRAKLTPPNEQFF
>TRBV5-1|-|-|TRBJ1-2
TGCGCCAGCAGCTTGGCTACAGGGAACTACTATGGCTACACCTTC
CASSLATGNYYGYTF
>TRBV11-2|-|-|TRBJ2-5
TGTGCCAGCAGCTTAAATCAGGGGTTTCAAGAGACCCAGTACTTC
CASSLNQGFQETQYF
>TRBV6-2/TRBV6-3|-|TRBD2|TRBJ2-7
TGTGCCAGCAGCTCCGGGACTAGCGGGATCTCCTACGAGCAGTACTTC
CASSSGTSGISYEQYF
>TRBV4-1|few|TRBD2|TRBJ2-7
TGCGCCAGCAGCACCACACTAGCGGGAATGTACGAGCAGTACTTC
CASSTTLAGMYEQYF
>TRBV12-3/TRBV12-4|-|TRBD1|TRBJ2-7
TGTGCCAGCAGTTTAGGACAGGGCTACGAGCAGTACTTC
CASSLGQGYEQYF
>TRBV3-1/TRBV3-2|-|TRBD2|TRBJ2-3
TGTGCCAGCAGCCAACGGGGGGGGGCAGATACGCAGTATTTT
CASSQRGGADTQYF
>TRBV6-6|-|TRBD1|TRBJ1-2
TGTGCCAGCAGCGGATACAGGGGCGGGAAGCTCTATGGCTACACCTTC
CASSGYRGGKLYGYTF
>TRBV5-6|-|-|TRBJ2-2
TGTGCCAGCAGCCTGGGCAGGTCGGCGGACACCGGGGAGCTGTTTTTT
CASSLGRSADTGELFF
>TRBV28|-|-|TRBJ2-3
TGTGCCAGCAGTCTACGCCCGGGCGGAGATACGCAGTATTTT
CASSLRPGGDTQYF
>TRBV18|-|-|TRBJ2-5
TGTGCCAGCTCACCCGGGGAGACCCAGTACTTC
CASSPGETQYF
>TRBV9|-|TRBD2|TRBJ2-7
TGTGCCAGCAGCGTACTCTCTAGCGGGAGGGACTACGAGCAGTACTTC
CASSVLSSGRDYEQYF
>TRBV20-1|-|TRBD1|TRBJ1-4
TGTGGGACAGGGAGAGGGGAAAAACTGTTTTTT
CGTGRGEKLFF
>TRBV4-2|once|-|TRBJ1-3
TGTGCCAGCAGCCAATATGACTCTGGAAACACCATATATTTT
CASSQYDSGNTIYF
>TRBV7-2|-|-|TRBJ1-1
TGTGCCAGCAGTTCTCCCATGAACACTGAAGCTTTCTTT
CASSSPMNTEAFF
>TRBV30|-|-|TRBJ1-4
TGTGCCTGGACCTCTAGGGGTGGCGCAACTAATGAAAAACTGTTTTTT
CAWTSRGGATNEKLFF
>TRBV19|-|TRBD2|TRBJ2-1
TGTGCCAGTAGTATAGGGTGGCGCGGGAGGGGAGCCTACAATGAGCAGTTCTTC
CASSIGWRGRGAYNEQFF
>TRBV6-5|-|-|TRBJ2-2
TGTGCCACACGAATTCCAAGTGTTAGTACCGGGGAGCTGTTTTTT
CATRIPSVSTGELFF
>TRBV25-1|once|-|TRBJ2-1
TGTGCCAGCAGGGAACAGGGAAGGGACAATGAGCAGTTCTTC
CASREQGRDNEQFF
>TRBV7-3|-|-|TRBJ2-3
TGTGCCAGCAGCTCAGGGGGGGGGACGCAGTATTTT
CASSSGGGTQYF
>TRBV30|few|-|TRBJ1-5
TGTGCCTGGAGTAAAGAGAAGACAGGACGAGCCAATCAGCCCCAGCATTTT
CAWSKEKTGRANQPQHF
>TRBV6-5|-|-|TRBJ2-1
TGTGCCAGCAGTTGGGAGGGGGGCCGGGGTGAGCAGTTCTTC
CASSWEGGRGEQFF
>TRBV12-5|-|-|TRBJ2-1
TGTGCTAGTGGTTTCGTGGGCAATGAGCAGTTCTTC
CASGFVGNEQFF
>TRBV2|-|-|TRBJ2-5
TGTGCCAGCAGCCAAACGAACCAAGAGACCCAGTACTTC
CASSQTNQETQYF
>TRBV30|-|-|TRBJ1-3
TGTGCCTGGACTTCGCGAAACACCATATATTTT
CAWTSRNTIYF
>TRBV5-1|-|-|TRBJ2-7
TGCGCCAGCAGCTTGGACAGGGCCTACGAGCAGTACTTC
CASSLDRAYEQYF
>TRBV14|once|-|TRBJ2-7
TGTGCCAGCAGCCAAGATTGGAACGAGCAGTACTTC
CASSQDWNEQYF